This record concerns one T cell receptor beta chain sequence. The antigen is undetermined. This sample stems from a study of memory CD4+ T cells and cytomegalovirus serostatus. Study-wide results and limits: Suggested: most of the CMV-linked TCR signature lies in CD4+ memory cells.

The CDR3 totals 15 residues. CDR1 is ENHRY and CDR2 is SYGVKD in the germline V gene. J gave up 6 bases and V 4 bases, and 6 bases lay outside the gene matches. The sort gate was single viable CD3+CD4+CD8-CD45RO+ cells for memory CD4+ T cells. Profiled with immunoSEQ multiplex PCR; TCRdb holds only in-frame clones, not every one. The data show about 75,000 clones, with 75% to 85% seen just once and just over 2.5% held by the top ten. The chain links TRBV10-3 to TRBJ1-5; 10 nucleotides agree with TRBD1. Material for sequencing was memory CD4+ T cells from blood. The clonotype was recovered from an adult in good health and CMV-seropositive. The CDR3 reads CAISATGQGFQPQHF. CDR3 sequence (DNA): TGTGCCATCAGTGCTACGGGACAGGGGTTTCAGCCCCAGCATTTT.